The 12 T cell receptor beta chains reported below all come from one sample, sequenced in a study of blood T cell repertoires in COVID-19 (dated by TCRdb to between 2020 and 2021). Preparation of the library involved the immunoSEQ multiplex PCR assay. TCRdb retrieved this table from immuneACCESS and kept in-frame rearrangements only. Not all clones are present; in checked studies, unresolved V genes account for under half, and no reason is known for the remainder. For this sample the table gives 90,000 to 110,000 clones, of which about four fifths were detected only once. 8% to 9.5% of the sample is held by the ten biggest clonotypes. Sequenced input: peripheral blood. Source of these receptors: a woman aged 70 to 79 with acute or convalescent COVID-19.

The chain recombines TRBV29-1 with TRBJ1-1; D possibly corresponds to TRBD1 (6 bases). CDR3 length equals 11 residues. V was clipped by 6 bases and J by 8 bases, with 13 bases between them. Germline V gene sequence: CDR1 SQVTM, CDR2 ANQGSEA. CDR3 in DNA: TGCAGCGTCCACGCAACAGGGGAAGCTTTCTTT. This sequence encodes CSVHATGEAFF.

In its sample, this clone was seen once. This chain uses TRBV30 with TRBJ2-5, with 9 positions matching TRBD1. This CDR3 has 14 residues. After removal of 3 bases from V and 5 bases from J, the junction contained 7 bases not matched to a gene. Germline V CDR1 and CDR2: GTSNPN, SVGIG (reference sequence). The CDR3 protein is CAWSQTGGAETQYF. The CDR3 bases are TGTGCCTGGAGCCAGACAGGGGGTGCTGAGACCCAGTACTTC.

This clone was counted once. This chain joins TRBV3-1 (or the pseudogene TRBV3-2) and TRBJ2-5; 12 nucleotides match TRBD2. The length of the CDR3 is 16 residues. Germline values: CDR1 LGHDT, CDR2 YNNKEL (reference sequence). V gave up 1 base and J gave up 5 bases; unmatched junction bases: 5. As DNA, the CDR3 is TGTGCCAGCAGCCAAGGACTAGCGGGAGTGGGGGAGACCCAGTACTTC. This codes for CASSQGLAGVGETQYF.

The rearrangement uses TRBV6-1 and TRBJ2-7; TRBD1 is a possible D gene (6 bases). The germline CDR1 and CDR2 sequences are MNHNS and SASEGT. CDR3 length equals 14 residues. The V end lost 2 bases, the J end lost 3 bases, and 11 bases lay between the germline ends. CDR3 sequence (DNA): TGTGCCAGCAGTGAACCTAGGGGGTTCTACGAGCAGTACTTC. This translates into CASSEPRGFYEQYF.

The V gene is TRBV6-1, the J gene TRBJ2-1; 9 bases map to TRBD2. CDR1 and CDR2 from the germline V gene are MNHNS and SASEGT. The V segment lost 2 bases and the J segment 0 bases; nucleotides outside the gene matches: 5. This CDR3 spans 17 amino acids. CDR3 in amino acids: CASSEWVSGSSYNEQFF. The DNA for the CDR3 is TGTGCCAGCAGTGAATGGGTTAGCGGGAGCTCCTACAATGAGCAGTTCTTC.

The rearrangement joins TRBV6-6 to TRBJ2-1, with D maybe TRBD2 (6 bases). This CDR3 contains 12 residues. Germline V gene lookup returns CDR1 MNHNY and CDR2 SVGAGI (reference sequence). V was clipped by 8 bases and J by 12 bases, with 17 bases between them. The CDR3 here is CASAGREMVQFF. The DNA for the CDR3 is TGTGCCAGCGCCGGGAGAGAGATGGTGCAGTTCTTC.

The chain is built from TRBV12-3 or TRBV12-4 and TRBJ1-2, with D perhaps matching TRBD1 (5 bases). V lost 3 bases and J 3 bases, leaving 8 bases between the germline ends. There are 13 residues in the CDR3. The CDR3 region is CASSLSRDYGYTF. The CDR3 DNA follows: TGTGCCAGCAGTTTGTCCAGGGACTATGGCTACACCTTC.

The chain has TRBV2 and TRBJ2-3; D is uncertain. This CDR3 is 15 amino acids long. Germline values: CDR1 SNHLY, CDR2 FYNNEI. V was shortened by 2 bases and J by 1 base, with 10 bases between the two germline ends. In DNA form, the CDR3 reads TGTGCCAGCAGTGAACTGTTAGCCCGCACAGATACGCAGTATTTT. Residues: CASSELLARTDTQYF.

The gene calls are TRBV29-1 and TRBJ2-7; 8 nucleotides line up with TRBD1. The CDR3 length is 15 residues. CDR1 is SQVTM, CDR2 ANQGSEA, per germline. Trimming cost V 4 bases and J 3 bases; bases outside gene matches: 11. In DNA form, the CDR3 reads TGCAGCGTTGTATTCCGACAGGGGATGTTCTACGAGCAGTACTTC. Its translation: CSVVFRQGMFYEQYF.

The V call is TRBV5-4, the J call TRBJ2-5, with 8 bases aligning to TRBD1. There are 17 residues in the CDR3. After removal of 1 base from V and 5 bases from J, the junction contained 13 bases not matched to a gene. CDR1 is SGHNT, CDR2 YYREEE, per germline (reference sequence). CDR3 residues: CASSLLGTGVDRETQYF. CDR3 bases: TGTGCCAGCAGCTTGTTAGGGACAGGTGTTGATCGGGAGACCCAGTACTTC.

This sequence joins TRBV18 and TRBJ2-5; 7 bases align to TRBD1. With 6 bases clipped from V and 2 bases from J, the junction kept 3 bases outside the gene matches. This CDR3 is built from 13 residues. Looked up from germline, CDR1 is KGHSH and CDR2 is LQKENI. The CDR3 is CASSRDSQETQYF. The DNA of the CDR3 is TGTGCCAGCTCCAGGGACAGTCAAGAGACCCAGTACTTC.

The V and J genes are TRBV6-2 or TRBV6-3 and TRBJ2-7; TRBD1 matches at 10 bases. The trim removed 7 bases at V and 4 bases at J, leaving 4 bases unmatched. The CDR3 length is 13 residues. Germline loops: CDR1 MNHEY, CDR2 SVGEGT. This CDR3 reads CASNPGQGYEQYF. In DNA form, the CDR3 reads TGTGCCAGCAACCCGGGACAGGGGTACGAGCAGTACTTC.